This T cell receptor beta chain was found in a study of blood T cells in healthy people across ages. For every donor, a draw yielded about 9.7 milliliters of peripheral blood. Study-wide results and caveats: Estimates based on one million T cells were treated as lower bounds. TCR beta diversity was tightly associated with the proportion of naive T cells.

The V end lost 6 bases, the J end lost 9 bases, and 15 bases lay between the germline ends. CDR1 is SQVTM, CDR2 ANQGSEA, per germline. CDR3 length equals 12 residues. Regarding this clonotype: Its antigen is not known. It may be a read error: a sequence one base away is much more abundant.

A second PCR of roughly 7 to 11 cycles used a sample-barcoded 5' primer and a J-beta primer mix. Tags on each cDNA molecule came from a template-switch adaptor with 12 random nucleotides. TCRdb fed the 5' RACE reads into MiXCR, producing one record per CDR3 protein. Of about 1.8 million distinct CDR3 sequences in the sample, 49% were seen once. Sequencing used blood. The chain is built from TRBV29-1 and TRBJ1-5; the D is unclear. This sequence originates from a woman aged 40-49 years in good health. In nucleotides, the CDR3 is TGCAGCGTCGCTTCCCCCTTTGGGCCCCAGCATTTT. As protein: CSVASPFGPQHF. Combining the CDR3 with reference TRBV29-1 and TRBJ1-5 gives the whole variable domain SAVISQKPSRDICQRGTSLTIQCQVDSQVTMMFWYRQQPGQSLTLIATANQGSEATYESGFVIDKFPISRPNLTFSTLTVSNMSPEDSSIYLCSVASPFGPQHFGDGTRLSIL.